This TCR beta chain was identified during a study of blood T cell repertoires in COVID-19. Study at large: The United States, Italy and Spain were the sources of the acute and convalescent COVID-19 samples. T cells, B-cell-depleted T cells, or PBMCs supplied cDNA or gDNA.

Using immunoSEQ multiplex PCR, the repertoire was profiled, and TCRdb retains in-frame clones only, with some absent. Of 27,000 or so clones listed, approximately 83% are singletons. V lost 6 bases and J lost 8, with 11 bases in between. The germline V gene has CDR1 KGHSH and CDR2 LQKENI. The CDR3 is 13 residues long. This clone was detected only a few times. This chain uses TRBV18 with TRBJ1-6, with D uncertain. The sequenced material came from peripheral blood. The sequence derives from a man between 65 and 85 years old with acute or convalescent COVID-19. CDR3 in DNA: TGTGCCAGCTCTCGGGAAAATCATTCACCCCTCCACTTT. The encoded protein is CASSRENHSPLHF.